One sample yielded the 11 T cell receptor beta chains listed below, sequenced in a study of T-cell memory formation after mild COVID-19. TCRdb called the 5' RACE reads again in MiXCR, with one record for every CDR3 protein. The sample records around 530,000 distinct CDR3 sequences, about 20% being singletons. Sequenced: PBMCs or a T cell subset sorted from them (not recorded which). These receptors originate from an adult woman who had mild COVID-19 (a few samples of this study predate the infection). Cell type and time point are not known.

This chain joins TRBV5-1 and TRBJ2-7; 7 nucleotides align to TRBD2. Germline CDR1 reads SGHRS; CDR2 reads YFSETQ. The CDR3 covers 16 residues. With 2 bases clipped from V and 2 bases from J, the junction kept 10 bases outside the gene matches. CDR3 in DNA: TGCGCCAGCAGCTTAGACTCTAGCGGAATTCCCTACGAGCAGTACTTC. Protein product: CASSLDSSGIPYEQYF.

This clonotype was detected once. The J gene is TRBJ2-2, the V gene TRBV6-5, with D unclear. The CDR3 consists of 13 residues. Trimming took off 2 bases at V and 6 bases at J, with 7 bases between the two ends. The germline CDR1 and CDR2 sequences are MNHEY and SVGAGI. The CDR3, as DNA: TGTGCCAGCAGTTACGTTCGCGCCGGGGAGCTGTTTTTT. Amino acid sequence: CASSYVRAGELFF.

V usage is TRBV12-3 or TRBV12-4 and J usage is TRBJ2-7; perhaps TRBD1 as D (7 bases). The V end lost 6 bases, the J end lost 2 bases, and 14 bases lay between the germline ends. This CDR3 region has 14 residues. The CDR3: CASSRGTDPYEQYF. Written as DNA, the CDR3 is TGTGCCAGCAGCCGCGGGACAGACCCCTACGAGCAGTACTTC.

This chain connects TRBV7-9 to TRBJ2-7; TRBD2 is a possible D gene (7 bases). The CDR3 is 13 amino acids. V lost 5 bases and J 11 bases, leaving 19 bases between the germline ends. Germline assignment: CDR1 SEHNR and CDR2 FQNEAQ (reference sequence). CDR3 residues: CASSPPKERDKYF. As DNA, the CDR3 is TGTGCCAGCAGCCCCCCCAAGGAGCGGGACAAGTACTTC.

There are many counts of this clonotype. The rearrangement links TRBV11-3 to TRBJ2-5; weak D call: TRBD2 (7 bases). The CDR3 consists of 15 residues. The V end lost 2 bases, the J end lost 2 bases, and 12 bases lay between the germline ends. The germline gives CDR1 SGHNT, CDR2 YENEEA. As DNA, the CDR3 is TGTGCCAGCAGCTTAAAGGGAGGGACACAAGAGACCCAGTACTTC. It codes for CASSLKGGTQETQYF.

This clonotype has more than one count but fewer than ten. This sequence joins TRBV5-1 and TRBJ2-7, with TRBD2 matching 11 bases. The CDR3 has 15 residues. CDR1 SGHRS and CDR2 YFSETQ come from the germline V gene. Unmatched junction bases numbered 5, after V lost 4 bases and J lost 2 bases. CDR3 sequence (DNA): TGCGCCAGCAGCGTGGGACTAGCGGCCGCCTACGAGCAGTACTTC. Encoded protein: CASSVGLAAAYEQYF.

This clonotype was counted a few times. This chain links TRBV5-1 with TRBJ2-7; 9 bases line up with TRBD2. Unmatched junction bases numbered 9, after V lost 0 bases and J lost 5 bases. The CDR3 is 16 amino acids. Per germline, CDR1 SGHRS and CDR2 YFSETQ. The CDR3 sequence is CASSLGVRAGGDEQYF. The CDR3 nucleotides are TGCGCCAGCAGCTTGGGGGTTCGAGCGGGAGGCGACGAGCAGTACTTC.

CDR3 amino acids: CAIRQSPRTEAFF. CDR3 nucleotides: TGTGCCATCAGACAGTCTCCAAGGACTGAAGCTTTCTTT. The gene calls are TRBV10-3 and TRBJ1-1; D is ambiguous. The CDR3 is 13 residues long. Germline V gene lookup returns CDR1 ENHRY and CDR2 SYGVKD. Trimming shortened V by 6 bases and J by 5 bases, and 13 bases separated the two germline ends.

This clonotype has more than one count but fewer than ten. This chain uses TRBV10-3 with TRBJ2-3, with 11 nucleotides matching TRBD2. Trimming took 6 bases from V and 5 from J; bases not matched to a gene: 4. The CDR3 is 14 residues long. CDR1 is ENHRY and CDR2 is SYGVKD in the germline V gene. The CDR3 loop reads CAIRGLAVGDTQYF. The CDR3 coding sequence is TGTGCCATCAGGGGACTAGCGGTAGGAGATACGCAGTATTTT.

V is TRBV5-1 and J is TRBJ1-1, with D possibly matching TRBD1 (5 bases). The V end was cut by 4 bases, the J end by 1 base, with 11 bases between. Germline V CDR1 and CDR2: SGHRS, YFSETQ. This CDR3 has 14 amino acids. The CDR3 DNA reads as TGCGCCAGCAGCCGGATGGGGCCGAACACTGAAGCTTTCTTT. Its translation: CASSRMGPNTEAFF.

This chain joins TRBV27 and TRBJ2-7; D uncertain. Germline lookup yields CDR1 MNHEY and CDR2 SMNVEV (reference sequence). The V and J ends lost 5 bases and 0 bases respectively, with 14 bases between them. This CDR3 spans 15 amino acids. The CDR3 nucleotides are TGTGCCAGCAGTATTTATGGGTTCGCCTCCTACGAGCAGTACTTC. It is translated as CASSIYGFASYEQYF.